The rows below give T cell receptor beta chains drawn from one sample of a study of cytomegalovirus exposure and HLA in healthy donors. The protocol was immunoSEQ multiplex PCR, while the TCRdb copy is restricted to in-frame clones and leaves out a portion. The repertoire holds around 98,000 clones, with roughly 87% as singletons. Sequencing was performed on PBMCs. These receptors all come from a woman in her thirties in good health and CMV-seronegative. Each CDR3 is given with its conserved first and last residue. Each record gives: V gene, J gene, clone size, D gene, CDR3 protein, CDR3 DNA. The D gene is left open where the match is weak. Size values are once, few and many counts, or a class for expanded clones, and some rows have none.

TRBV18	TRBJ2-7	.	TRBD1	CASSPEGQGTPQYF	TGTGCCAGCTCACCAGAGGGACAGGGAACTCCACAGTACTTC
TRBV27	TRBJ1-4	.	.	CASSLTPATNEKLFF	TGTGCCAGCAGTTTGACACCAGCAACTAATGAAAAACTGTTTTTT
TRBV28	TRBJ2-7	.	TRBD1	CASIPGQGGEQYF	TGTGCCAGCATTCCAGGACAGGGTGGCGAGCAGTACTTC
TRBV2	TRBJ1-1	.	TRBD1	CARLSGTGNTEAFF	TGTGCCAGACTCTCCGGGACAGGGAACACTGAAGCTTTCTTT
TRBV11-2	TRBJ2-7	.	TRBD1	CASGPGTVSYEQYF	TGTGCCAGCGGGCCGGGGACAGTTTCCTACGAGCAGTACTTC
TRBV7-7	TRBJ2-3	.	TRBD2	CASSSGGPGGTQYF	TGTGCCAGCAGCTCGGGGGGGCCGGGGGGTACGCAGTATTTT
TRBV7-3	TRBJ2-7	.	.	CASSPGDPGSEQYF	TGTGCCAGCAGCCCAGGGGACCCCGGGTCCGAGCAGTACTTC
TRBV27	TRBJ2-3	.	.	CASSKHSRTDTQYF	TGTGCCAGCAGTAAACATAGCCGCACAGATACGCAGTATTTT
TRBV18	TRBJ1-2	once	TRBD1	CASSPTGIRYGYTF	TGTGCCAGCTCACCGACAGGGATCCGCTATGGCTACACCTTC
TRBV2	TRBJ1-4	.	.	CASSGERLELFF	TGTGCCAGCAGTGGAGAGCGCCTGGAACTGTTTTTT
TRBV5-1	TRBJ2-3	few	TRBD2	CASSFAGGQTDTQYF	TGCGCCAGCAGCTTTGCGGGGGGGCAAACAGATACGCAGTATTTT
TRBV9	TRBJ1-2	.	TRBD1	CASSPGQGANYGYTF	TGTGCCAGCAGCCCCGGACAGGGGGCTAACTATGGCTACACCTTC
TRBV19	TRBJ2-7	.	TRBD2	CASSLKGLAGHYEQYF	TGTGCCAGTAGTCTGAAGGGACTAGCGGGGCACTACGAGCAGTACTTC
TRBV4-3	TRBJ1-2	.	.	CASSQGTGLSYGYTF	TGCGCCAGCAGCCAAGGTACAGGGTTAAGCTATGGCTACACCTTC
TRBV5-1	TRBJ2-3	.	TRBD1	CASSWRGQGHTDTQYF	TGCGCCAGCAGCTGGAGGGGACAGGGGCACACAGATACGCAGTATTTT
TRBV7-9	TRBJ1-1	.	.	CASSLGGLTGTEAFF	TGTGCCAGCAGCTTAGGAGGGTTGACTGGCACTGAAGCTTTCTTT
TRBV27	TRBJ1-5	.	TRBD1	CASSLNRGRGNQPQHF	TGTGCCAGCAGTCTGAACAGGGGGCGAGGCAATCAGCCCCAGCATTTT
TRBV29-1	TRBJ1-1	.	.	CSVEVTRSNTEAFF	TGCAGCGTTGAAGTAACACGCTCGAACACTGAAGCTTTCTTT
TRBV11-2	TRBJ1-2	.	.	CASSSLKRAGKYGYTF	TGTGCCAGCAGTAGCCTGAAACGGGCGGGGAAGTATGGCTACACCTTC
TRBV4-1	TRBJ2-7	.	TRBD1	CASGDSSYEQYF	TGCGCCAGTGGGGACAGCTCCTACGAGCAGTACTTC
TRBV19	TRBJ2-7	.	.	CASREASSYEQYF	TGTGCCAGTAGAGAGGCCTCCTCCTACGAGCAGTACTTC
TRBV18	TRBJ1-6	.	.	CASSEDSYNSPLHF	TGTGCCAGCTCCGAGGACTCCTATAATTCACCCCTCCACTTT
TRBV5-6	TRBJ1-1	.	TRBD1	CASSWDREAFF	TGTGCCAGCAGCTGGGACAGAGAAGCTTTCTTT
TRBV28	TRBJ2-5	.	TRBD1	CASSSGQQETQYF	TGTGCCAGCAGCTCGGGACAGCAAGAGACCCAGTACTTC
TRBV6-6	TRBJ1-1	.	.	CASGRVNTEAFF	TGTGCCAGCGGGAGGGTGAACACTGAAGCTTTCTTT
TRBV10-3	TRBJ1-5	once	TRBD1	CAISESGQGHQPQHF	TGTGCCATCAGTGAGTCGGGACAGGGTCATCAGCCCCAGCATTTT
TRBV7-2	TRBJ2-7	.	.	CASSQHRDSRRDYEQYF	TGTGCCAGCAGCCAACACCGGGACAGCAGGCGGGATTACGAGCAGTACTTC
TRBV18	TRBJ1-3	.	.	CASSPLRVTGNTIYF	TGTGCCAGCTCACCTTTGCGGGTCACTGGAAACACCATATATTTT
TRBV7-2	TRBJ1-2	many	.	CASSLVVDSNYGYTF	TGTGCCAGCAGCTTAGTTGTTGACTCTAACTATGGCTACACCTTC
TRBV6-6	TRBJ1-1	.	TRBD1	CASSYPRTGGTEAFF	TGTGCCAGCAGTTACCCCCGGACAGGGGGCACTGAAGCTTTCTTT
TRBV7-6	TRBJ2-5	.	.	CASSSGAQETQYF	TGTGCCAGCAGCTCAGGGGCACAAGAGACCCAGTACTTC
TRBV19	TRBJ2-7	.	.	CASSRGGGGVSYEQYF	TGTGCCAGTAGTAGAGGAGGGGGCGGGGTCTCCTACGAGCAGTACTTC
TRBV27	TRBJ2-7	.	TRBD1	CASSLLSGGVYEQYF	TGTGCCAGCAGTTTATTGTCAGGGGGCGTCTACGAGCAGTACTTC
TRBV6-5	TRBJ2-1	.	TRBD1	CASRTGQGTGNEQFF	TGTGCCAGCAGGACGGGACAGGGGACGGGGAATGAGCAGTTCTTC
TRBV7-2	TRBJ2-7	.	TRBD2	CASRDPGGTYEQYF	TGTGCCAGCAGGGATCCGGGGGGAACCTACGAGCAGTACTTC
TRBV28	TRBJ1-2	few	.	CASSLFKPVEGVF	TGTGCCAGCAGTTTATTTAAGCCGGTCGAGGGGGTTTTC
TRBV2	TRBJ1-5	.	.	CASSEAVAQPQHF	TGTGCCAGCAGTGAAGCGGTAGCCCAGCCCCAGCATTTT
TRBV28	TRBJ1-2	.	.	CASSLTAPSGNYGYTF	TGTGCCAGCAGTTTAACCGCACCGTCCGGGAACTATGGCTACACCTTC
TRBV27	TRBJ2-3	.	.	CASSPGLPGDTQYF	TGTGCCAGCAGTCCGGGACTTCCGGGGGATACGCAGTATTTT
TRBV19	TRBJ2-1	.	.	CASRKAGSSYNEQFF	TGTGCCAGTAGAAAGGCAGGTTCCTCCTACAATGAGCAGTTCTTC
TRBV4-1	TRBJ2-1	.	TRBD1	CASSQAGQGGNEQFF	TGCGCCAGCAGCCAAGCCGGACAGGGGGGTAATGAGCAGTTCTTC
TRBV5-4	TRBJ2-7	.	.	CASSSQDTSYEQYF	TGTGCCAGCAGCTCTCAAGACACCTCCTACGAGCAGTACTTC
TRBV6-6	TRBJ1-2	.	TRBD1	CASSFRQGSLGYTF	TGTGCCAGCAGTTTCAGACAGGGGTCCCTTGGCTACACCTTC
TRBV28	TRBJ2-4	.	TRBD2	CATGRAGGGNIQYF	TGTGCCACCGGACGGGCGGGAGGAGGAAACATTCAGTACTTC
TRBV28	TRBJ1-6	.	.	CASSPPLAAGLPLHF	TGTGCCAGCAGTCCCCCGTTGGCGGCCGGATTACCCCTCCACTTT